The 28 T cell receptor beta chains reported below all come from one sample, sequenced in a study of cytomegalovirus exposure and HLA in healthy donors. This PCR relied on a set of 60 Vbeta primers and 13 Jbeta primers. The table came from immunoSEQ multiplex PCR; TCRdb's copy has only in-frame clones and leaves some out. The repertoire has 150,000 to 180,000 clones, roughly 81% of them found once; the top ten carry about 2.3%. The sequencing input was PBMCs. The receptors here all came from a woman aged 18-29 years in good health and CMV-seronegative.

V is TRBV7-9 and J is TRBJ2-1; 8 bases are a match to TRBD2. With 6 bases clipped from V and 7 bases from J, the junction kept 14 bases outside the gene matches. Per the germline V gene, CDR1 is SEHNR and CDR2 is FQNEAQ (reference sequence). The CDR3 contains 16 residues. The CDR3 spells CASSQLGLARPNEQFF. In DNA, the CDR3 is TGTGCCAGCAGTCAACTCGGACTAGCACGGCCGAATGAGCAGTTCTTC.

DNA of the CDR3: TGTGCCAGCAGTTACCCCCGGGACAACAATCAGCCCCAGCATTTT. Translation: CASSYPRDNNQPQHF. The rearrangement uses TRBV6-6 and TRBJ1-5; D is perhaps TRBD1 (6 bases). V dropped 2 bases and J dropped 3 bases, with 11 bases sitting between them. The CDR3 spans 15 residues. CDR1 is MNHNY, CDR2 SVGAGI, per germline (reference sequence).

The gene calls are TRBV7-2 and TRBJ2-1, with 7 nucleotides matching TRBD2. V was clipped by 4 bases and J by 9 bases; unmatched bases: 6. Per germline, CDR1 SGHTA and CDR2 FQGNSA. The CDR3 is made up of 13 amino acids. The CDR3 coding sequence is TGTGCCAGCAGCTCCGGACTAGTCAGTGAGCAGTTCTTC. Its protein product is CASSSGLVSEQFF.

The chain recombines TRBV6-1 with TRBJ2-1; TRBD2 might be the D (5 bases). The CDR3 spans 14 residues. Per the germline V gene, CDR1 is MNHNS and CDR2 is SASEGT. The germline V and J ends were trimmed by 4 bases and 0 bases, with 7 bases remaining between them. The CDR3 protein is CASSGDYSYNEQFF. The CDR3 DNA sequence: TGTGCCAGCAGTGGCGACTACTCCTACAATGAGCAGTTCTTC.

The J gene is TRBJ2-1, the V gene TRBV5-1; 7 bases are a match to TRBD2. The CDR3 is 15 residues long. The trim removed 2 bases at V and 7 bases at J, leaving 9 bases unmatched. CDR1 and CDR2 (germline): SGHRS, YFSETQ. CDR3 nucleotide sequence: TGCGCCAGCAGCTTAGGTCGGGAGGATGGGAATGAGCAGTTCTTC. Its protein product is CASSLGREDGNEQFF.

This chain connects TRBV7-2 to TRBJ2-5, with D possibly TRBD2 on 6 matching bases. This CDR3 has 15 amino acids. The ends were cut back, 5 bases at V and 0 bases at J, with 13 bases in the middle. Germline values: CDR1 SGHTA, CDR2 FQGNSA. This CDR3 is CASSLVGGNQETQYF. Written as DNA, the CDR3 is TGTGCCAGCAGCCTGGTTGGAGGGAACCAAGAGACCCAGTACTTC.

The chain links TRBV6-1 to TRBJ1-1, with D unresolved. Trimming removed 6 bases at V and 3 bases at J, with 14 bases between. Germline CDR1 reads MNHNS; CDR2 reads SASEGT. There are 14 residues in the CDR3. The CDR3, as DNA: TGTGCCAGCAGACTGACGGAGACTGACACTGAAGCTTTCTTT. This encodes CASRLTETDTEAFF.

The chain is built from TRBV27 and TRBJ1-2; 8 bases align to TRBD1. V gave up 6 bases and J gave up 0 bases; unmatched junction bases: 9. The CDR3 totals 16 residues. Per germline, CDR1 MNHEY and CDR2 SMNVEV (reference sequence). This CDR3 reads CASSETTGDPNYGYTF. In DNA, the CDR3 is TGTGCCAGCAGCGAAACGACAGGGGACCCTAACTATGGCTACACCTTC.

The gene calls are TRBV13 and TRBJ2-7; TRBD1 matches at 9 bases. V shed 4 bases, J shed 5 bases, and the junction held 6 bases outside the gene matches. Per germline, CDR1 PRHDT and CDR2 FYEKMQ (reference sequence). This CDR3 is built from 14 residues. The CDR3 DNA is TGTGCCAGCAGCTCCCGGGACAGGGATAACGAGCAGTACTTC. It yields the protein CASSSRDRDNEQYF.

This chain links TRBV5-4 with TRBJ1-2; 7 nucleotides align to TRBD1. The germline CDR1 and CDR2 sequences are SGHNT and YYREEE (reference sequence). With 0 bases clipped from V and 5 bases from J, the junction kept 7 bases outside the gene matches. The CDR3 covers 15 residues. The CDR3 is CASSLAGGRGYGYTF. In DNA, the CDR3 is TGTGCCAGCAGCTTGGCCGGGGGCAGGGGGTATGGCTACACCTTC.

This clone was seen once. This chain uses TRBV27 with TRBJ2-2, with D unresolved. The CDR3 spans 12 residues. Germline CDR1 is MNHEY and CDR2 is SMNVEV (reference sequence). V dropped 6 bases and J dropped 3 bases, with 5 bases sitting between them. This CDR3 is CASSLDTGELFF. CDR3 bases: TGTGCCAGCAGCCTAGACACCGGGGAGCTGTTTTTT.

The V call is TRBV13, the J call TRBJ2-1; 7 positions match TRBD2. J lost 15 bases, V lost 5 bases, and 13 bases had no gene match. Per the germline V gene, CDR1 is PRHDT and CDR2 is FYEKMQ (reference sequence). The CDR3 covers 13 residues. CDR3 sequence: CASSGLRLGRGFF. The CDR3 DNA reads TGTGCCAGCAGCGGCCTGCGTTTGGGGAGGGGGTTCTTC. Based on the CDR3 plus reference TRBV13 and TRBJ2-1, the full variable domain is AAGVIQSPRHLIKEKRETATLKCYPIPRHDTVYWYQQGPGQDPQFLISFYEKMQSDKGSIPDRFSAQQFSDYHSELNMSSLELGDSALYFCASSGLRLGRGFFGPGTRLTVL.

The chain is built from TRBV2 and TRBJ2-1, with D perhaps TRBD2 (7 bases). Trimming shortened V by 7 bases and J by 4 bases, and 20 bases separated the two germline ends. From germline, CDR1 is SNHLY and CDR2 FYNNEI. This CDR3 spans 16 amino acids. The chain's CDR3 is CASIRRGDYKYNEQFF. The CDR3 coding sequence is TGTGCCAGCATCCGAAGGGGGGACTACAAATACAATGAGCAGTTCTTC.

V is TRBV7-2 and J is TRBJ1-6; 7 bases are a match to TRBD1. The CDR3 runs to 14 residues. Germline assignment: CDR1 SGHTA and CDR2 FQGNSA. V dropped 6 bases and J dropped 7; count of bases not matched to a gene: 6. The CDR3 DNA follows: TGTGCCAGCAGTTCGGGACAGAAAAATTCACCCCTCCACTTT. It encodes CASSSGQKNSPLHF.

The genes are TRBV2 and TRBJ1-1; D uncertain. V was pared by 4 bases and J by 6 bases, with 6 bases between. Germline V CDR1 and CDR2: SNHLY, FYNNEI. This CDR3 region has 11 residues. The CDR3 region is CASSVGSEAFF. CDR3 sequence (DNA): TGTGCCAGCAGTGTTGGCTCTGAAGCTTTCTTT. Looking up the rest from reference TRBV2 and TRBJ1-1 gives the full variable domain: EPEVTQTPSHQVTQMGQEVILRCVPISNHLYFYWYRQILGQKVEFLVSFYNNEISEKSEIFDDQFSVERPDGSNFTLKIRSTKLEDSAMYFCASSVGSEAFFGQGTRLTVV.

This chain connects TRBV19 to TRBJ2-7; 12 nucleotides agree with TRBD2. V dropped 5 bases and J dropped 2; count of bases not matched to a gene: 7. Germline-derived CDR1 and CDR2 are LNHDA and SQIVND (reference sequence). The CDR3 covers 16 residues. The CDR3 DNA is TGTGCCAGTAGTGGAGGACTAGCGGGATCTACCTACGAGCAGTACTTC. Amino acid sequence: CASSGGLAGSTYEQYF.

The V call is TRBV27, the J call TRBJ1-6, with 8 bases aligning to TRBD1. CDR3 length equals 17 residues. The V and J ends lost 5 bases and 4 bases, in that order; junction bases with no gene match: 10. Germline lookup yields CDR1 MNHEY and CDR2 SMNVEV (reference sequence). CDR3 in DNA: TGTGCCAGCAGTCTCCGACAGGGGAGGGATTATAATTCACCCCTCCACTTT. This sequence encodes CASSLRQGRDYNSPLHF.

The CDR3 protein is CASSSGRASEQYF. The DNA for the CDR3 is TGCGCCAGCAGTAGCGGGAGGGCCAGTGAGCAGTACTTC. The chain uses TRBV5-1 and TRBJ2-7, with 11 bases aligning to TRBD2. The ends lost 5 bases at V and 7 bases at J; junction bases unmatched: 5. This CDR3 is 13 amino acids long. Germline V lookup: CDR1 SGHRS, CDR2 YFSETQ.

The chain carries TRBV4-1 and TRBJ2-1, with 8 bases aligning to TRBD1. V shed 6 bases and J 3 bases; nucleotides not matched to a gene: 4. The germline V gene encodes CDR1 MGHRA and CDR2 YSYEKL. The CDR3 runs 14 residues. The CDR3 region is CASRLTGVYNEQFF. Written as DNA, the CDR3 is TGCGCCAGCAGATTGACAGGGGTCTACAATGAGCAGTTCTTC.

The V and J genes are TRBV28 and TRBJ1-2; the D gene is possibly TRBD1 (6 bases). The CDR3 loop spans 14 amino acids. V lost 8 bases, J lost 3 bases, and 16 bases lay in between. Germline V gives CDR1 MDHEN, CDR2 SYDVKM. In nucleotides, the CDR3 is TGTGCCAGCCGGGCCCCGGACAGATACTATGGCTACACCTTC. It yields the protein CASRAPDRYYGYTF.

The chain combines TRBV5-5 with TRBJ1-4; no firm D call. Germline lookup yields CDR1 SGHKS and CDR2 YYEKEE (reference sequence). V was shortened by 3 bases and J by 4 bases, with 10 bases between the two germline ends. This CDR3 region has 14 residues. As DNA, the CDR3 is TGTGCCAGCAGCTCATTCAGTTATAATGAAAAACTGTTTTTT. Protein: CASSSFSYNEKLFF.

This clone was counted a few times. The chain has TRBV25-1 and TRBJ2-7, with D perhaps TRBD2 (5 bases). The CDR3 loop spans 15 amino acids. Germline values: CDR1 MGHDK, CDR2 SYGVNS. Trimming took 3 bases from V and 3 from J, leaving 15 bases between them. The CDR3 DNA reads as TGTGCCAGCAGTGATAGTGGGAGTGCCTTCTACGAGCAGTACTTC. It is translated as CASSDSGSAFYEQYF.

V gene TRBV27 combines with J gene TRBJ1-1; 8 bases match TRBD1. The V gene's germline CDR1 is MNHEY and CDR2 SMNVEV (reference sequence). The CDR3 is 14 residues long. The junction had 7 bases not matched to a gene; V was cut back by 6 bases and J by 4 bases. CDR3 amino acids: CASRAGGGGTEAFF. For the CDR3, the DNA is TGTGCCAGCAGGGCAGGGGGCGGGGGCACTGAAGCTTTCTTT.

This chain uses TRBV19 with TRBJ2-5; weak D call: TRBD1 (6 bases). The DNA end favors TRBJ2-7, so the J call may be wrong. The CDR3 consists of 13 residues. Germline-derived CDR1 and CDR2 are LNHDA and SQIVND (reference sequence). The DNA of the CDR3 is TGTGCCAGTAGCTCCGGGACATCCTACGAGCAGTACTTC. It encodes CASSSGTSYEQYF.

This clone occurred once. The chain couples TRBV19 to TRBJ2-5; weak D call: TRBD1 (6 bases). Germline V gene data show CDR1 as LNHDA and CDR2 as SQIVND (reference sequence). CDR3 length: 15 amino acids. The V gene lost 2 bases and the J gene lost 4 bases, with 14 bases spanning the gap. DNA for the CDR3: TGTGCCAGTAGTATATCAACAGGGACGGGAGAGACCCAGTACTTC. It is translated as CASSISTGTGETQYF.

This clone turned up a few times. The chain joins TRBV27 to TRBJ2-7; 10 bases are shared with TRBD2. The germline gives CDR1 MNHEY, CDR2 SMNVEV (reference sequence). The CDR3 length is 15 residues. The V segment lost 2 bases and the J segment 0 bases; nucleotides outside the gene matches: 1. The CDR3 nucleotides are TGTGCCAGCAGTTTACTAGCGGGGGCCTCCTACGAGCAGTACTTC. Amino acids: CASSLLAGASYEQYF.

The chain recombines TRBV9 with TRBJ2-2, with 11 bases fitting TRBD1. Trimming at V came to 2 bases and at J to 4 bases, leaving 7 bases not matched to a gene. The CDR3 is 17 amino acids. Germline assignment: CDR1 SGDLS and CDR2 YYNGEE. CDR3 nucleotide sequence: TGTGCCAGCAGCGTCGGACAGGGGGCCTGGGCCACCGGGGAGCTGTTTTTT. Protein sequence: CASSVGQGAWATGELFF.

This chain connects TRBV6-4 to TRBJ1-4; D may be TRBD1 (5 bases). The CDR3 runs 12 residues. The V end lost 10 bases, the J end lost 6 bases, and 12 bases lay between the germline ends. Germline-derived CDR1 and CDR2 are MRHNA and SNTAGT. CDR3 DNA: TGTGCCACACCGCAGGGCCATGAAAAACTGTTTTTT. This codes for CATPQGHEKLFF.